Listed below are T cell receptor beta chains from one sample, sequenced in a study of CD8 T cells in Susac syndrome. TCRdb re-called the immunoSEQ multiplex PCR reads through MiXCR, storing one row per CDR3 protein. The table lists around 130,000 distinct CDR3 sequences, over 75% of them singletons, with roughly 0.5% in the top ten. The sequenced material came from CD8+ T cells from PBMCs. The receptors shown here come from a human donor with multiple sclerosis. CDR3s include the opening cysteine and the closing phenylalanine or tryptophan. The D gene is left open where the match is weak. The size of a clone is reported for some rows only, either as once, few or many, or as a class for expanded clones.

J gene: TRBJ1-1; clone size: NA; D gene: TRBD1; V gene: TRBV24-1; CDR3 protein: CATSDSRTGMRAFF; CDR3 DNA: TGTGCCACCAGTGATTCTCGGACAGGGATGAGAGCTTTCTTT
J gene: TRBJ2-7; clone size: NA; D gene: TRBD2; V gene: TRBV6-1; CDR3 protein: CASSELTSGSYEQYF; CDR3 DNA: TGTGCCAGCAGCGAGCTGACTAGCGGTAGCTACGAGCAGTACTTC
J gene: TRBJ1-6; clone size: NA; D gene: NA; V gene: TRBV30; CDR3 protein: CAWSVGTAYSPLHF; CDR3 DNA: TGTGCCTGGAGTGTTGGCACGGCTTATTCACCCCTCCACTTT
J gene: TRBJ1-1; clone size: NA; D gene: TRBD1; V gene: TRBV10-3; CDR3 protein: CAIRGGDRGLTEAFF; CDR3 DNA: TGTGCCATCAGGGGCGGGGACAGAGGACTCACTGAAGCTTTCTTT
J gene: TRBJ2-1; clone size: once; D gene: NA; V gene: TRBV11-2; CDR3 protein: CASSWTVGDEQFF; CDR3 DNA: TGTGCCAGCAGCTGGACTGTCGGGGATGAGCAGTTCTTC
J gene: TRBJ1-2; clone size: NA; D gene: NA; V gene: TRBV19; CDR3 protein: CASSISVGGGYGYTF; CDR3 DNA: TGTGCCAGTAGTATTTCGGTGGGGGGCGGCTATGGCTACACCTTC
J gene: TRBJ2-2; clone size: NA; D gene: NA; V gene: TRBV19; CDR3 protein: CASGVGDTLTGELFF; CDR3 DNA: TGTGCCAGTGGGGTGGGGGACACCCTTACCGGGGAGCTGTTTTTT
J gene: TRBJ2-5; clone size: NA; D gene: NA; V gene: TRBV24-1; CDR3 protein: CATSDGETQYF; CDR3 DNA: TGTGCCACCAGTGATGGGGAGACCCAGTACTTC
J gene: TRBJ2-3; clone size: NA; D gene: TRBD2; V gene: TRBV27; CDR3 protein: CASSSLAGLTDTQYF; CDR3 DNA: TGTGCCAGCAGCTCACTAGCGGGGCTCACAGATACGCAGTATTTT
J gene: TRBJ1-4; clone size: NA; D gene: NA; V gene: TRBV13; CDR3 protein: CASVYSTNEKLFF; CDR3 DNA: TGTGCCAGCGTATACTCAACTAATGAAAAACTGTTTTTT
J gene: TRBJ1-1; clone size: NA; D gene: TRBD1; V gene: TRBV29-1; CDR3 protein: CSDGGATWTGGTEAFF; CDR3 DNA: TGCAGCGACGGGGGGGCCACTTGGACAGGTGGCACTGAAGCTTTCTTT
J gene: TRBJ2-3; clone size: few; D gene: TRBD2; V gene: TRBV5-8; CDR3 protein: CASSLLAGEGTDTQYF; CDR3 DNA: TGTGCCAGCAGCTTACTAGCGGGGGAGGGCACAGATACGCAGTATTTT
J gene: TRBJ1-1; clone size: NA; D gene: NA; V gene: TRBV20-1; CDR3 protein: CSASTLNTEAFF; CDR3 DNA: TGCAGTGCTAGTACACTGAACACTGAAGCTTTCTTT
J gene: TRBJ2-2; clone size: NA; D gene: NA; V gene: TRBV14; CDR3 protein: CASSPQGNTGELFF; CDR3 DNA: TGTGCCAGCAGCCCTCAGGGGAACACCGGGGAGCTGTTTTTT
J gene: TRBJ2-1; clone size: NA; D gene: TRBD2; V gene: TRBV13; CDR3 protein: CASSRGLAGMYNEQFF; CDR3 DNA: TGTGCCAGCAGCCGCGGACTAGCGGGGATGTACAATGAGCAGTTCTTC
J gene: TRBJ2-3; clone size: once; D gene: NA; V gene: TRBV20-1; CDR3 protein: CSARDIERPYTDTQYF; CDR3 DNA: TGCAGTGCTAGAGACATAGAGCGGCCCTACACAGATACGCAGTATTTT
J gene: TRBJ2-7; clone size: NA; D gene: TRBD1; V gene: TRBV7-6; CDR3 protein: CASSGGDRAYEQYF; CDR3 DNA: TGTGCCAGCAGTGGAGGGGACAGGGCCTACGAGCAGTACTTC
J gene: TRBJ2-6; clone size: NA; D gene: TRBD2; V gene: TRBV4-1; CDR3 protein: CASSQEGLAGDGGANVLTF; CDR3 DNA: TGCGCCAGCAGCCAAGAGGGACTAGCGGGAGATGGTGGGGCCAACGTCCTGACTTTC
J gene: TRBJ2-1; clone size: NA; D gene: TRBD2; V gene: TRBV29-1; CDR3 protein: CSVPWTRNEQFF; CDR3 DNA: TGCAGCGTCCCTTGGACTAGAAATGAGCAGTTCTTC
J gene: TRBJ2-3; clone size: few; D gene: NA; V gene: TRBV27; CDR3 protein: CASSLISTDTQYF; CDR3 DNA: TGTGCCAGCAGTTTAATTAGCACAGATACGCAGTATTTT
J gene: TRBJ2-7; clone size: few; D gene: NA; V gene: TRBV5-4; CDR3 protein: CASSPLAVSYEQYF; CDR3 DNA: TGTGCCAGCAGCCCATTGGCGGTATCCTACGAGCAGTACTTC
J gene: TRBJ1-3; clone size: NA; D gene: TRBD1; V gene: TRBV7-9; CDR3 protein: CASSLTGPNTIYF; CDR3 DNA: TGTGCCAGCAGCTTGACAGGGCCGAACACCATATATTTT
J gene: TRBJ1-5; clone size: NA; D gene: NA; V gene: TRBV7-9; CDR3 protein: CASSPGGYSNQPQHF; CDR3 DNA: TGTGCCAGCAGCCCTGGGGGATATAGCAATCAGCCCCAGCATTTT
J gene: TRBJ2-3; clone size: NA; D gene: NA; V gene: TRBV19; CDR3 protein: CASSIDDPPVDDPGTDTQYF; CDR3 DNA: TGTGCCAGTAGTATAGATGATCCCCCCGTCGACGATCCGGGCACAGATACGCAGTATTTT
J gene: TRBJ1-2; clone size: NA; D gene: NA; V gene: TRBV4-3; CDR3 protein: CASSQDTDARGYGYTF; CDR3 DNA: TGCGCCAGCAGCCAAGATACGGACGCGAGGGGGTATGGCTACACCTTC
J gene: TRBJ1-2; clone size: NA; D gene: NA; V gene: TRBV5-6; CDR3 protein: CASYEGNSPSYGYTF; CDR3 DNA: TGTGCCAGCTACGAGGGGAACAGCCCTTCCTATGGCTACACCTTC
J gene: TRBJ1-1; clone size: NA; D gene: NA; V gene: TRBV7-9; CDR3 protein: CASKGFWVTEAFF; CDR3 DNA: TGTGCCAGCAAGGGCTTTTGGGTTACTGAAGCTTTCTTT
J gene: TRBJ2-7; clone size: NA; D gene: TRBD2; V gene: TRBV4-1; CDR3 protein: CASSQVAGGPYEQYF; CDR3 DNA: TGCGCCAGCAGCCAAGTGGCGGGGGGGCCCTACGAGCAGTACTTC
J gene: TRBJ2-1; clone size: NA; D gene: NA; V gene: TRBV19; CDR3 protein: CASSIGQGRVRNEQFF; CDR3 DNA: TGTGCCAGTAGTATAGGGCAGGGGCGCGTTCGGAATGAGCAGTTCTTC
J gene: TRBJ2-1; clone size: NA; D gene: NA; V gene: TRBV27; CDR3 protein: CASSTREWDEQFF; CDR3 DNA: TGTGCCAGCAGTACCCGGGAGTGGGATGAGCAGTTCTTC
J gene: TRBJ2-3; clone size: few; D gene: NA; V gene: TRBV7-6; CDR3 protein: CASSLRTGLLFRLQYF; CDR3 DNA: TGTGCCAGCAGCCTACGGACCGGGTTGCTTTTCAGGTTGCAGTATTTT
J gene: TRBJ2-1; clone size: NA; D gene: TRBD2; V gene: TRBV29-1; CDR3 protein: CSGFVAGLIDEQFF; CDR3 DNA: TGCAGCGGTTTTGTAGCGGGATTGATTGATGAGCAGTTCTTC